This T cell receptor beta chain was sequenced in a study of T cells in Graves' hyperthyroidism and ophthalmopathy. Study-wide results and limits: Most thyroid clonotypes expanded above 0.001 were also detected in blood.

TCR beta CDR3 region amplification was performed from RNA transcripts. Researchers ran a first-round RT-PCR on the TCR CDR3 using the HTBI primer set. TCRdb redid the calling of the multiplex PCR reads with MiXCR, one entry per CDR3 protein. The data contain about 770,000 distinct CDR3 sequences, 15% to 20% of them singletons. Each diagnosis was grounded in clinical symptoms, serum thyroxine and TRAb, thyroid ultrasound, and orbital computed tomography. The V gene's germline CDR1 is GTSNPN and CDR2 SVGIG (reference sequence). Trimming cost V 1 base and J 2 bases, with 12 bases left between them. The CDR3 consists of 15 residues. Notes on this clonotype: What it binds is unknown. A much larger clonotype is one base distant, so this may be a read error.

The chain recombines TRBV30 with TRBJ1-5; no definite D call. The sequenced sample consisted of blood. The receptor was isolated from a woman aged 45-65 years with Graves' hyperthyroidism that later progressed to Graves' ophthalmopathy. The CDR3 nucleotides read TGTGCCTGGAGTGGACGGCGGGCGGGCAATCAGCCCCAGCATTTT. Its protein product is CAWSGRRAGNQPQHF.